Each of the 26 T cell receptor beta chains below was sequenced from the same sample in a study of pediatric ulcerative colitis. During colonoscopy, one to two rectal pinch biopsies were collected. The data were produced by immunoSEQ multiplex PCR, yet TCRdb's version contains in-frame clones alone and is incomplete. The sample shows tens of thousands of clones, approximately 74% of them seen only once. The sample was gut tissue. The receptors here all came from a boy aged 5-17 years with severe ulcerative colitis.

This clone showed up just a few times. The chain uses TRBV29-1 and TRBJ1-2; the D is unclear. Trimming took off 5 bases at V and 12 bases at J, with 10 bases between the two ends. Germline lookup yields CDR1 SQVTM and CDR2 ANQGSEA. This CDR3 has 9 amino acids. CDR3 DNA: TGCAGCGTTAGCGAGGGTAACACCTTC. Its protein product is CSVSEGNTF. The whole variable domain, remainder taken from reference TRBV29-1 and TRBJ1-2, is SAVISQKPSRDICQRGTSLTIQCQVDSQVTMMFWYRQQPGQSLTLIATANQGSEATYESGFVIDKFPISRPNLTFSTLTVSNMSPEDSSIYLCSVSEGNTFGSGTRLTVV.

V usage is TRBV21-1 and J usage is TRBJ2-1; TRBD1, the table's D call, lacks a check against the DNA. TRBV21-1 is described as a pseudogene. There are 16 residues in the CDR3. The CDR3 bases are TGTGCCAGCAGCAAAAGGGGGCCCAGATCCTACAATGAGCAGTTCTTC. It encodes CASSKRGPRSYNEQFF.

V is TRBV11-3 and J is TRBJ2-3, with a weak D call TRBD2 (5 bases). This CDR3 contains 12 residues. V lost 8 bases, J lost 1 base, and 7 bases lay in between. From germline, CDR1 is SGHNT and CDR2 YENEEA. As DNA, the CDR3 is TGTGCCAGCGCGCGGGGCACAGATACGCAGTATTTT. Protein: CASARGTDTQYF.

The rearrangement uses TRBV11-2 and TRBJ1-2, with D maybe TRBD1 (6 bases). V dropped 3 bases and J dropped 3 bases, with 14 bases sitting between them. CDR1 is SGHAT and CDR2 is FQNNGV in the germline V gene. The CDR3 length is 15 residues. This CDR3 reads CASSLAGGRDYGYTF. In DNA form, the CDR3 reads TGTGCCAGCAGCTTGGCTGGGGGCAGGGACTATGGCTACACCTTC.

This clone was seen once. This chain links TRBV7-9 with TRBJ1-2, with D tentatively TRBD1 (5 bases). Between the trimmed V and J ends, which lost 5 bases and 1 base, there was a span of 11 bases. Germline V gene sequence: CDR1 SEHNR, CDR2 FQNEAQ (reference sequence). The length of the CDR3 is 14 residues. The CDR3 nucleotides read TGTGCCAGCAGCCCATGGGGCATTAACTATGGCTACACCTTC. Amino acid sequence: CASSPWGINYGYTF.

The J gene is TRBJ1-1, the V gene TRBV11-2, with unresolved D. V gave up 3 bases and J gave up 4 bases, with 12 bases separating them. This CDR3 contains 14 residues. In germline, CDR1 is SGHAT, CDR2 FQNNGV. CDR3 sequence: CASSFDGIGTEAFF. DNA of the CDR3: TGTGCCAGCAGCTTCGATGGGATTGGCACTGAAGCTTTCTTT.

The CDR3 spells CASSFRTDTNYGYTF. CDR3 coding DNA: TGTGCCAGCAGCTTCCGGACAGATACTAACTATGGCTACACCTTC. The chain joins TRBV5-6 to TRBJ1-2, with D maybe TRBD1 (6 bases). CDR1 and CDR2 from the germline V gene are SGHDT and YYEEEE. CDR3 size: 15 residues. V was shortened by 2 bases and J by 0 bases, with 11 bases between the two germline ends. Supplemented by reference TRBV5-6 and TRBJ1-2, the full variable domain reads DAGVTQSPTHLIKTRGQQVTLRCSPKSGHDTVSWYQQALGQGPQFIFQYYEEEERQRGNFPDRFSGHQFPNYSSELNVNALLLGDSALYLCASSFRTDTNYGYTFGSGTRLTVV.

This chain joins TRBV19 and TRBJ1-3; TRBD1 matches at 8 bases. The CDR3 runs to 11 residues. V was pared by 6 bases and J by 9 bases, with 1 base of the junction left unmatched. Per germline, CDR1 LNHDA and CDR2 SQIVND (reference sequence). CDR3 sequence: CASSQGATIYF. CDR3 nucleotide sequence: TGTGCCAGTAGCCAGGGGGCCACCATATATTTT.

The CDR3: CASSSFYTDTQYF. In nucleotides, the CDR3 is TGTGCCAGCAGTTCCTTTTATACAGATACGCAGTATTTT. This chain uses TRBV28 with TRBJ2-3; D not resolved. The length of the CDR3 is 13 residues. The ends were cut back, 4 bases at V and 3 bases at J, with 8 bases in the middle. Germline values: CDR1 MDHEN, CDR2 SYDVKM.

The CDR3 reads CASSDDGWGKAFF. As DNA, the CDR3 is TGTGCCAGCAGTGACGACGGTTGGGGGAAAGCTTTCTTT. V usage is TRBV25-1 and J usage is TRBJ1-1; the D gene is possibly TRBD1 (5 bases). The CDR3 totals 13 residues. Germline CDR1 reads MGHDK; CDR2 reads SYGVNS. Trimming removed 3 bases from V and 9 bases from J, with 14 bases in between.

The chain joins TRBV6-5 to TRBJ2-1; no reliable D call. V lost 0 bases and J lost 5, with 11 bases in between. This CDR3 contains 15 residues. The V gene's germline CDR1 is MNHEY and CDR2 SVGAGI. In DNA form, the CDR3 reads TGTGCCAGCAGTTACTCGAGAGGCAGGAACAATGAGCAGTTCTTC. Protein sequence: CASSYSRGRNNEQFF.

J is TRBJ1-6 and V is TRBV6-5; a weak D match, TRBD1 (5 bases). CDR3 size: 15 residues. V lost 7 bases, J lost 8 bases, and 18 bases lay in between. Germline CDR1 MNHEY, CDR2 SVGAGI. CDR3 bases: TGTGCCAGCAACCCCTGGACAACCTCGGATTCACCCCTCCACTTT. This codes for CASNPWTTSDSPLHF.

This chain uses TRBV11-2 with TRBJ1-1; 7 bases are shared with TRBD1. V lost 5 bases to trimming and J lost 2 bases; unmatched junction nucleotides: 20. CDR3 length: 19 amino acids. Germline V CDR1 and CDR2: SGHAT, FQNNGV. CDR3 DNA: TGTGCCAGCAGCCGAAGCAGATCGACTTTCGGGACAGCAAACACTGAAGCTTTCTTT. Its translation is CASSRSRSTFGTANTEAFF.

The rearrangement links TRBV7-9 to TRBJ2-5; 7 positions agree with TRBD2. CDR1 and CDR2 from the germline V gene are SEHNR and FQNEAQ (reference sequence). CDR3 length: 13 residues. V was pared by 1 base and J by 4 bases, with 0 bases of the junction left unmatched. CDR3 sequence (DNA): TGTGCCAGCAGCTTAGGCGGGAGAGAGACCCAGTACTTC. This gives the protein CASSLGGRETQYF.

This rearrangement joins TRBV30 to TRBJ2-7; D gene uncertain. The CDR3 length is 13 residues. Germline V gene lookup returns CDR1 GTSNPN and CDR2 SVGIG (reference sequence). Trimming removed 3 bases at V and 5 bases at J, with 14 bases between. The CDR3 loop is CAWRIRNSHEQYF. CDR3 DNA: TGTGCCTGGAGAATCAGGAATTCCCACGAGCAGTACTTC.

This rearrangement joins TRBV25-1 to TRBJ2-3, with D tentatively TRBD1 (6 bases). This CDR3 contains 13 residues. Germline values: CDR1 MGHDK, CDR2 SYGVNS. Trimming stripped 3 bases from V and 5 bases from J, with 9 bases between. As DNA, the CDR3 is TGTGCCAGCAGTGAGGGGGCGCGAGATACGCAGTATTTT. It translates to CASSEGARDTQYF.

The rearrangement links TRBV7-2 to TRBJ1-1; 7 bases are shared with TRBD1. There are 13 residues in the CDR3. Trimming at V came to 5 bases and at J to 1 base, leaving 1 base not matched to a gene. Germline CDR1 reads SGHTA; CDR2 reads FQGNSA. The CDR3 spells CASSHRGNTEAFF. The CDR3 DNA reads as TGTGCCAGCAGCCACAGGGGGAACACTGAAGCTTTCTTT.

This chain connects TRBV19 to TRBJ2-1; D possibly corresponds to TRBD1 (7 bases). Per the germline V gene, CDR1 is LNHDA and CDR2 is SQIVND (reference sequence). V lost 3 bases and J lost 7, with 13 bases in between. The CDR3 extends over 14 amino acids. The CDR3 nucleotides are TGTGCCAGTAGTATCCAGGGGGGCGGGAATGAGCAGTTCTTC. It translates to CASSIQGGGNEQFF.

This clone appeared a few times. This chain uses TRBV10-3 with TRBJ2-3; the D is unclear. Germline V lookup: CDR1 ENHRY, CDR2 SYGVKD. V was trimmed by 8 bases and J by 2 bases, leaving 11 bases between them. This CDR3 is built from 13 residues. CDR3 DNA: TGTGCCATCGGGATGTGGGCCACAGATACGCAGTATTTT. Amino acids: CAIGMWATDTQYF.

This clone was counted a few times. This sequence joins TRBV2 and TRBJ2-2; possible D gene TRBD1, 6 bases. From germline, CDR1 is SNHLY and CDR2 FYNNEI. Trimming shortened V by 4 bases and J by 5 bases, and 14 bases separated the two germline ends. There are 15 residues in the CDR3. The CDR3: CASSVQGGGTGELFF. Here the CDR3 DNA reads TGTGCCAGCAGTGTACAGGGTGGTGGGACCGGGGAGCTGTTTTTT.

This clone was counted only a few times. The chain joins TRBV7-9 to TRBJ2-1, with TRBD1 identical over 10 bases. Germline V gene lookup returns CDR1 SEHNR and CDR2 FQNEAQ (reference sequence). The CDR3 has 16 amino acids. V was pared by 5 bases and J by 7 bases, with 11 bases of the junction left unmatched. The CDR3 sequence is CASSPLPGQGMNEQFF. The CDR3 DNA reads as TGTGCCAGCAGCCCCCTACCGGGACAGGGGATGAATGAGCAGTTCTTC.

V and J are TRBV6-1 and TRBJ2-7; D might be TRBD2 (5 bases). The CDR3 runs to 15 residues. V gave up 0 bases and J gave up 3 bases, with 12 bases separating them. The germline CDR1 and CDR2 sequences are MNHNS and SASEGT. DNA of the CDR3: TGTGCCAGCAGTGAAGCAGCCGGGATAGTCTACGAGCAGTACTTC. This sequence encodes CASSEAAGIVYEQYF.

The CDR3 loop is CASSFSGVKDTEAFF. The CDR3 DNA reads TGTGCCAGCAGCTTTTCAGGGGTCAAGGACACTGAAGCTTTCTTT. V and J are TRBV7-9 and TRBJ1-1; D possibly corresponds to TRBD1 (6 bases). V was clipped by 3 bases and J by 3 bases, with 14 bases between them. CDR1 is SEHNR and CDR2 is FQNEAQ in the germline V gene (reference sequence). The CDR3 consists of 15 residues.

The CDR3 DNA reads as TGTGCCAGCACCCCCCGGGGGGACTACGAGCAGTACTTC. Encoded protein: CASTPRGDYEQYF. The V gene is TRBV2, the J gene TRBJ2-7, with 7 bases lining up with TRBD2. Germline-derived CDR1 and CDR2 are SNHLY and FYNNEI. The CDR3 length is 13 residues. Trimming at V came to 7 bases and at J to 3 bases, leaving 6 bases not matched to a gene. Filled out from reference TRBV2 and TRBJ2-7, the complete variable domain reads EPEVTQTPSHQVTQMGQEVILRCVPISNHLYFYWYRQILGQKVEFLVSFYNNEISEKSEIFDDQFSVERPDGSNFTLKIRSTKLEDSAMYFCASTPRGDYEQYFGPGTRLTVT.

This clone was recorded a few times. CDR3 amino acids: CASSLWMAGGHSEQFF. DNA of the CDR3: TGTGCCAGCAGCTTGTGGATGGCGGGGGGGCATAGTGAGCAGTTCTTC. The chain couples TRBV5-6 to TRBJ2-1; 9 bases line up with TRBD2. V was pared by 1 base and J by 9 bases, with 11 bases of the junction left unmatched. The CDR3 runs to 16 residues. Germline lookup yields CDR1 SGHDT and CDR2 YYEEEE.

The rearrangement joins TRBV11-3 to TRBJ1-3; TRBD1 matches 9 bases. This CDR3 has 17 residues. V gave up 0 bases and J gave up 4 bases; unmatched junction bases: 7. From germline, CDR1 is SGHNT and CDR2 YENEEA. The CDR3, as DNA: TGTGCCAGCAGCTTAGAAGAGGGACAGGGTACAGGAAACACCATATATTTT. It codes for CASSLEEGQGTGNTIYF.